Given below is one T cell receptor beta chain in context. This record belongs to a study of T cell changes during pregnancy in multiple sclerosis. CDR1 is SGHRS, CDR2 YFSETQ, per germline. This CDR3 has 18 residues. V shed 0 bases and J 4 bases; nucleotides not matched to a gene: 15. Sequencing was performed with immunoSEQ multiplex PCR; in TCRdb, only in-frame clones are kept and a portion is missing. The table lists roughly 48,000 clones, around 92% of them singletons, with 0.75% to 0.95% in the top ten. The sequencing here drew on CD4+ T cells from peripheral blood mononuclear cells, taken in the second trimester of pregnancy. V gene TRBV5-1 combines with J gene TRBJ2-7, with 8 bases identical to TRBD2. The clonotype was recovered from a female donor in good health, enrolled as a control in a pregnancy study. CDR3 DNA sequence: TGCGCCAGCAGCTTGGCCCCGAAATCGAGCGGGAGAGGTTACGAGCAGTACTTC. Protein: CASSLAPKSSGRGYEQYF.